Presented here are 22 T cell receptor beta chains from one specimen sequenced in a study of CD8 T cells in ankylosing spondylitis. TCRdb reanalysed the 5' RACE reads using MiXCR and keeps one entry per CDR3 protein. The top ten hold about 4.6% of the sample, which has 50,000 to 75,000 distinct CDR3 sequences, 6.2% seen once. The sequencing input was synovial fluid, either unsorted or a sorted T cell fraction (not recorded which). Receptors originate from a male donor with ankylosing spondylitis.

There are a few counts of this clonotype. The chain uses TRBV9 and TRBJ2-2; the D gene is possibly TRBD2 (7 bases). Germline-derived CDR1 and CDR2 are SGDLS and YYNGEE. Between the trimmed V and J ends, which lost 1 base and 4 bases, there was a span of 20 bases. The CDR3 is 18 residues long. CDR3 in DNA: TGTGCCAGCAGCGTACCGCGTTCTAGCGGAGGGGGCACCGGGGAGCTGTTTTTT. Translation gives CASSVPRSSGGGTGELFF. Filled out from reference TRBV9 and TRBJ2-2, the complete variable domain reads DSGVTQTPKHLITATGQRVTLRCSPRSGDLSVYWYQQSLDQGLQFLIQYYNGEERAKGNILERFSAQQFPDLHSELNLSSLELGDSALYFCASSVPRSSGGGTGELFFGEGSRLTVL.

For this clonotype: With a much larger clone just one base away, this may be a read error. This sequence joins TRBV6-5 and TRBJ2-7; the D gene is possibly TRBD2 (5 bases). CDR1 and CDR2 (germline): MNHEY, SVGAGI. This CDR3 is built from 13 residues. Between the trimmed V and J ends, which lost 4 bases and 2 bases, there was a span of 9 bases. CDR3 bases: TGTGCCAGCAGTTTCGGGATTACCTACGAGCAGTACTTC. Its translation: CASSFGITYEQYF.

This clonotype was detected a few times. This chain uses TRBV2 with TRBJ1-2; D possibly corresponds to TRBD1 (5 bases). Germline V gives CDR1 SNHLY, CDR2 FYNNEI. V gave up 8 bases and J gave up 3 bases, with 13 bases separating them. The CDR3 extends over 13 amino acids. CDR3 in amino acids: CASSPGWHYGYTF. DNA for the CDR3: TGTGCCAGCTCCCCAGGGTGGCACTATGGCTACACCTTC.

This clonotype was observed a single time. With a much larger clone just one base away, this may be a read error. This sequence joins TRBV19 and TRBJ1-6, with D tentatively TRBD1 (5 bases). The CDR3 totals 15 residues. V gave up 4 bases and J gave up 13 bases, with 20 bases separating them. Germline loops: CDR1 LNHDA, CDR2 SQIVND (reference sequence). DNA for the CDR3: TGTGCCAGTAGTAGCCAGCGGGACGGTATTCACCCCCTCCACTTT. This encodes CASSSQRDGIHPLHF.

This clonotype showed up just a few times. The chain recombines TRBV11-3 with TRBJ2-7; D not resolved. Looked up from germline, CDR1 is SGHNT and CDR2 is YENEEA. V lost 1 base, J lost 5 bases, and 6 bases lay in between. There are 12 residues in the CDR3. CDR3 nucleotides: TGTGCCAGCAGCTTAGGTCCAGACGAGCAGTACTTC. Its translation: CASSLGPDEQYF.

This clonotype was found many times. This rearrangement joins TRBV6-1 to TRBJ1-2; 8 bases line up with TRBD1. Germline assignment: CDR1 MNHNS and CDR2 SASEGT. The CDR3 has 13 residues. V lost 6 bases and J lost 6; bases outside the gene matches: 6. This CDR3 reads CASSSTGENGYTF. The CDR3 region has the DNA TGTGCCAGCAGCTCGACAGGGGAAAATGGCTACACCTTC.

This clonotype appeared many times. The rearrangement uses TRBV10-3 and TRBJ2-5, with 7 bases matching TRBD1. V gave up 6 bases and J gave up 4 bases; unmatched junction bases: 11. The germline V gene has CDR1 ENHRY and CDR2 SYGVKD. This CDR3 is built from 15 residues. DNA for the CDR3: TGTGCCATCAGGCCTGGACAGGCCCCTCGAGAGACCCAGTACTTC. Translation gives CAIRPGQAPRETQYF.

This clonotype was counted ten times or more. The chain recombines TRBV3-1 with TRBJ2-7; D is possibly TRBD1 (5 bases). Trimming shortened V by 3 bases and J by 2 bases, and 11 bases separated the two germline ends. Germline V gives CDR1 LGHDT, CDR2 YNNKEL (reference sequence). The CDR3 sequence is 14 residues long. CDR3 sequence: CASSHDSGAYEQYF. The DNA for the CDR3 is TGTGCCAGCAGCCACGACAGTGGGGCCTACGAGCAGTACTTC.

This clonotype was recorded a few times. This chain links TRBV20-1 with TRBJ2-5, with D unresolved. The V gene's germline CDR1 is DFQATT and CDR2 SNEGSKA (reference sequence). The CDR3 length is 13 residues. V gave up 4 bases and J gave up 5 bases, with 14 bases separating them. CDR3 loop: CSANTRRWETQYF. In DNA, the CDR3 is TGCAGTGCTAACACCAGGCGGTGGGAGACCCAGTACTTC.

This clonotype was detected ten times or more. The chain couples TRBV5-1 to TRBJ2-1, with 11 bases aligning to TRBD2. The V gene end was trimmed by 5 bases and the J gene end by 5 bases; junction bases not matched to a gene: 3. The CDR3 is 14 amino acids. Germline CDR1 and CDR2: SGHRS and YFSETQ. The CDR3 is CASRLAGENNEQFF. The CDR3 DNA reads TGCGCCAGCAGACTAGCGGGAGAAAACAATGAGCAGTTCTTC.

There are many counts of this clonotype. The J gene is TRBJ2-3, the V gene TRBV5-5; a possible D gene is TRBD1 (5 bases). The germline CDR1 and CDR2 sequences are SGHKS and YYEKEE (reference sequence). The CDR3 covers 15 residues. Trimming pared 1 base from V and 2 bases from J, leaving 11 bases between. The CDR3 protein is CASSLTRQYTDTQYF. The CDR3 DNA sequence: TGTGCCAGCAGCTTGACGCGACAGTACACAGATACGCAGTATTTT.

This clonotype was seen a handful of times. This CDR3 is CASSLSRGSSYNEQFF. The CDR3 nucleotides are TGTGCCAGCAGCTTATCTAGGGGGAGCTCCTACAATGAGCAGTTCTTC. The rearrangement uses TRBV7-2 and TRBJ2-1; perhaps TRBD1 as D (6 bases). CDR3 length equals 16 residues. CDR1 SGHTA and CDR2 FQGNSA come from the germline V gene. The germline V and J ends were trimmed by 2 bases and 0 bases, with 11 bases remaining between them.

This rearrangement joins TRBV20-1 to TRBJ2-3; 10 nucleotides agree with TRBD2. The CDR3 has 14 residues. The junction had 2 bases not matched to a gene; V was cut back by 5 bases and J by 0 bases. The germline gives CDR1 DFQATT, CDR2 SNEGSKA (reference sequence). The CDR3 nucleotides read TGCAGTGCTCTAGCGGGAGTTAGCACAGATACGCAGTATTTT. This sequence encodes CSALAGVSTDTQYF.

At least ten counts were recorded for this clonotype. The gene calls are TRBV28 and TRBJ1-2, with D maybe TRBD1 (5 bases). The ends were cut back, 5 bases at V and 7 bases at J, with 17 bases in the middle. The CDR3 runs to 14 residues. Germline CDR1 MDHEN, CDR2 SYDVKM. DNA for the CDR3: TGTGCCAGCAGTCCGCCGGGGCCAGGGCGTGGCTACACCTTC. It is translated as CASSPPGPGRGYTF.

V and J are TRBV11-2 and TRBJ2-6; 8 nucleotides agree with TRBD2. CDR3 size: 18 residues. V lost 1 base, J lost 0 bases, and 5 bases stayed unmatched. The V gene's germline CDR1 is SGHAT and CDR2 FQNNGV. The CDR3 DNA is TGTGCCAGCAGCTTAGTGAGCGGGAGAGACTCTGGGGCCAACGTCCTGACTTTC. Translation gives CASSLVSGRDSGANVLTF.

This clonotype was seen ten or more times. The chain couples TRBV10-3 to TRBJ2-1; D is uncertain. CDR1 and CDR2 from the germline V gene are ENHRY and SYGVKD. V was cut by 8 bases and J by 1 base, with 9 bases left in between. CDR3 size: 13 residues. The CDR3 nucleotides are TGTGCCATCGCTAGGTCGTCCTACAATGAGCAGTTCTTC. It codes for CAIARSSYNEQFF.

This clonotype was seen repeatedly, ten times or more. This rearrangement joins TRBV6-5 to TRBJ2-5, with D unresolved. Germline CDR1 MNHEY, CDR2 SVGAGI. The V end lost 2 bases, the J end lost 4 bases, and 5 bases lay between the germline ends. This CDR3 contains 12 residues. As DNA, the CDR3 is TGTGCCAGCAGTTACCCAAGAGAGACCCAGTACTTC. Protein sequence: CASSYPRETQYF.

The chain recombines TRBV7-8 with TRBJ1-1, with D possibly being TRBD1 (5 bases). This CDR3 has 14 residues. V lost 5 bases to trimming and J lost 5 bases, with 15 bases between them. From germline, CDR1 is SGHVS and CDR2 FQNEAQ. This CDR3 reads CASSQTRVRTEAFF. The CDR3 nucleotides read TGTGCCAGCAGCCAGACCAGGGTGCGGACTGAAGCTTTCTTT.

The rearrangement links TRBV18 to TRBJ2-5; possibly TRBD2 for D (6 bases). In germline, CDR1 is KGHSH, CDR2 LQKENI. The CDR3 totals 15 residues. The germline V and J ends were trimmed by 6 bases and 1 base, with 15 bases remaining between them. CDR3 nucleotides: TGTGCCAGCTCTCCCAATACGGGGGTCCAAGAGACCCAGTACTTC. It codes for CASSPNTGVQETQYF.

The chain employs TRBV7-9 and TRBJ2-7; the D gene is possibly TRBD2 (6 bases). Trimming cost V 1 base and J 3 bases, with 13 bases left between them. Germline V gene sequence: CDR1 SEHNR, CDR2 FQNEAQ (reference sequence). The CDR3 has 15 residues. CDR3 protein: CASSLGDWTDYEQYF. CDR3 bases: TGTGCCAGCAGCTTAGGGGACTGGACCGACTACGAGCAGTACTTC.

This chain uses TRBV9 with TRBJ2-1; the match to TRBD1 covers 7 bases. CDR1 is SGDLS, CDR2 YYNGEE, per germline. Trimming cost V 4 bases and J 1 base; bases outside gene matches: 5. This CDR3 has 15 residues. The CDR3 here is CASSLGTASYNEQFF. The CDR3 nucleotides are TGTGCCAGCAGCCTGGGGACAGCATCCTACAATGAGCAGTTCTTC. Looking up the rest from reference TRBV9 and TRBJ2-1 gives the full variable domain: DSGVTQTPKHLITATGQRVTLRCSPRSGDLSVYWYQQSLDQGLQFLIQYYNGEERAKGNILERFSAQQFPDLHSELNLSSLELGDSALYFCASSLGTASYNEQFFGPGTRLTVL.

This clonotype was seen a handful of times. The chain employs TRBV27 and TRBJ1-4; D gene ambiguous. This CDR3 contains 15 residues. Trimming cost V 2 bases and J 0 bases, with 7 bases left between them. In germline, CDR1 is MNHEY, CDR2 SMNVEV (reference sequence). The CDR3 is CASSLDGATNEKLFF. The CDR3 DNA follows: TGTGCCAGCAGTTTAGACGGTGCAACTAATGAAAAACTGTTTTTT.